Below, one TCR beta chain is given with its context. Its antigen is unidentified. Losses at the gene ends were 4 bases for V and 2 bases for J; bases not matched to a gene: 8. Germline V gene lookup returns CDR1 MNHNS and CDR2 SASEGT. This CDR3 contains 16 residues. This sample was included in a study of cytomegalovirus exposure and HLA in healthy donors. Study results and limitations: Another analysis was done later, and it associated around 16,000 TCR beta sequences with HLA alleles at 0.05 false discovery rate. Many donors carried some public TCRs, although rarity characterized most TCR sequences. Data from an earlier analysis indicated that most TCR beta V segments were productive either about 90% or about 30% of the time.

The primer mix had 60 Vbeta and 13 Jbeta primers. Some clones are missing from TCRdb's copy, which holds only in-frame ones; the method was immunoSEQ multiplex PCR. This sample has some 170,000 clones, with about 81% found just once. Input material: PBMCs. V usage is TRBV6-1 and J usage is TRBJ2-5, with TRBD1 matching over 9 bases. The clonotype originates from a woman younger than 30 in good health and CMV-seronegative. DNA for the CDR3: TGTGCCAGCAGTGCAATCCTTGGGACAGGGCAAGAGACCCAGTACTTC. This gives the protein CASSAILGTGQETQYF.